These 16 T cell receptor beta chains originate from one sample sequenced in a study of shared clonotypes between healthy human individuals. Assay used: immunoSEQ multiplex PCR; TCRdb lists only in-frame clones, some missing. The sample has 1,400,000 or so clones; around 98.5% are singletons. Sequenced material: naive CD4+ T cells sorted from blood. Subset of the sample: CD45RA+ positively selected. The receptors were sampled from a man between 25 and 39 years old in good health.

The chain uses TRBV5-4 and TRBJ2-2; 9 nucleotides match TRBD1. Trimming at V came to 4 bases and at J to 4 bases, leaving 14 bases not matched to a gene. The CDR3 length is 18 residues. CDR1 and CDR2 from the germline V gene are SGHNT and YYREEE (reference sequence). The CDR3 DNA is TGTGCCAGCAGCGGGGGACAGGGAGGAATCACCGCCACCGGGGAGCTGTTTTTT. Encoded protein: CASSGGQGGITATGELFF.

The chain has TRBV5-5 and TRBJ2-3; 10 bases align to TRBD2. Trimming cost V 2 bases and J 5 bases; bases outside gene matches: 14. The CDR3 has 18 residues. Germline CDR1 reads SGHKS; CDR2 reads YYEKEE (reference sequence). The CDR3 protein is CASSFGLGRASGRDTQYF. The CDR3 bases are TGTGCCAGCAGCTTCGGTTTGGGGAGGGCTAGCGGGAGAGATACGCAGTATTTT.

This sequence joins TRBV10-3 and TRBJ2-5, with unresolved D. Trimming removed 6 bases from V and 0 bases from J, with 14 bases in between. Germline values: CDR1 ENHRY, CDR2 SYGVKD. This CDR3 is 15 amino acids long. The CDR3 DNA is TGTGCCATCAGCCCTCTGGACGGGTACCAAGAGACCCAGTACTTC. This encodes CAISPLDGYQETQYF.

V is TRBV7-9 and J is TRBJ1-2; 8 bases agree with TRBD1. Germline V gene lookup returns CDR1 SEHNR and CDR2 FQNEAQ (reference sequence). The CDR3 covers 16 residues. J gave up 7 bases and V 6 bases, and 16 bases lay outside the gene matches. CDR3 in amino acids: CASSLKGPGDRSGYTF. The CDR3 coding sequence is TGTGCCAGCAGTTTAAAGGGACCAGGGGACAGGAGTGGCTACACCTTC.

The sample holds one count of this clone. The CDR3 DNA reads TGTGCCAGCTACCCAGCGGGTTACACAGATACGCAGTATTTT. This gives the protein CASYPAGYTDTQYF. V usage is TRBV11-2 and J usage is TRBJ2-3; TRBD2 might be the D (6 bases). The CDR3 contains 14 residues. CDR1 is SGHAT, CDR2 FQNNGV, per germline. The V end was cut by 8 bases, the J end by 2 bases, with 14 bases between.

The gene calls are TRBV7-3 and TRBJ2-2; D not resolved. The length of the CDR3 is 15 residues. Germline V gene data show CDR1 as SGHTA and CDR2 as FQGTGA. V lost 2 bases, J lost 1 base, and 8 bases lay in between. CDR3 protein: CASSLFSGNTGELFF. The CDR3 DNA reads as TGTGCCAGCAGCTTATTTTCAGGGAACACCGGGGAGCTGTTTTTT.

As to this clone: Other nucleotide sequences from this sample produce the same CDR3. The V gene is TRBV6-5, the J gene TRBJ2-7; no clear D gene. V was cut by 2 bases and J by 0 bases, with 5 bases left in between. The CDR3 covers 13 residues. CDR1 is MNHEY, CDR2 SVGAGI, per germline. CDR3 in amino acids: CASSYAGSYEQYF. The CDR3 DNA reads as TGTGCCAGCAGTTACGCCGGCTCCTACGAGCAGTACTTC.

The chain couples TRBV5-1 to TRBJ2-7, with a possible D match to TRBD1 (5 bases). The CDR3 sequence is 12 residues long. Trimming took 7 bases from V and 4 from J, leaving 12 bases between them. CDR1 and CDR2 (germline): SGHRS, YFSETQ. The CDR3 DNA follows: TGCGCCAGCGGGGCAGGGAATTACGAGCAGTACTTC. Protein sequence: CASGAGNYEQYF.

The chain links TRBV27 to TRBJ2-2; D call uncertain. The CDR3 is 14 amino acids. Germline assignment: CDR1 MNHEY and CDR2 SMNVEV (reference sequence). V dropped 3 bases and J dropped 1 base, with 6 bases sitting between them. Here the CDR3 DNA reads TGTGCCAGCAGTTTTTGGGGGAACACCGGGGAGCTGTTTTTT. Translated, it gives CASSFWGNTGELFF.

The chain couples TRBV12-5 to TRBJ2-1; no reliable D call. CDR1 LGHNT and CDR2 FRNRAP come from the germline V gene. V lost 0 bases, J lost 3 bases, and 12 bases lay in between. This CDR3 is 16 amino acids long. CDR3 in DNA: TGTGCTAGTGGTTTGGTCGGAACAGACCTCTACAATGAGCAGTTCTTC. Translating gives CASGLVGTDLYNEQFF.

This chain uses TRBV18 with TRBJ1-5, with 7 bases that match TRBD1. This CDR3 contains 16 residues. V dropped 3 bases and J dropped 4; count of bases not matched to a gene: 9. Germline assignment: CDR1 KGHSH and CDR2 LQKENI. DNA of the CDR3: TGTGCCAGCTCACCCTCGGGACAGCTAAGGAATCAGCCCCAGCATTTT. As protein: CASSPSGQLRNQPQHF. The variable domain in full, completed from reference TRBV18 and TRBJ1-5, reads NAGVMQNPRHLVRRRGQEARLRCSPMKGHSHVYWYRQLPEEGLKFMVYLQKENIIDESGMPKERFSAEFPKEGPSILRIQQVVRGDSAAYFCASSPSGQLRNQPQHFGDGTRLSIL.

The CDR3 DNA sequence: TGTGCCAGCAGTTTATCGGCAGGGCGGACCGGGGAGCTGTTTTTT. It is translated as CASSLSAGRTGELFF. The chain uses TRBV28 and TRBJ2-2; D might be TRBD1 (5 bases). Trimming removed 1 base at V and 5 bases at J, with 11 bases between. The CDR3 has 15 residues. Looked up from germline, CDR1 is MDHEN and CDR2 is SYDVKM.

This clone was seen a single time. The genes are TRBV10-1 and TRBJ1-1, with 7 bases that match TRBD1. This CDR3 comprises 13 residues. Germline CDR1 WNHNN, CDR2 SYGVQD (reference sequence). J was trimmed by 5 bases and V by 6 bases; bases with no gene match: 6. The CDR3 region has the DNA TGCGCCAGCAGCCTGACAGGGTCTACTGAAGCTTTCTTT. It is translated as CASSLTGSTEAFF.

The J gene is TRBJ1-5, the V gene TRBV27; 8 nucleotides align to TRBD1. V shed 4 bases, J shed 4 bases, and the junction held 9 bases outside the gene matches. This CDR3 comprises 16 residues. CDR1 MNHEY and CDR2 SMNVEV come from the germline V gene (reference sequence). The CDR3 DNA reads TGTGCCAGCAGTTCCCCGTCCCGGGACAGGAATCAGCCCCAGCATTTT. Residues: CASSSPSRDRNQPQHF.

The chain has TRBV2 and TRBJ2-1; D gene uncertain. Trimming cost V 4 bases and J 6 bases, with 13 bases left between them. The CDR3 has 14 residues. Germline lookup yields CDR1 SNHLY and CDR2 FYNNEI. As DNA, the CDR3 is TGTGCCAGCAGTGTTCAGTCGGTTGGCAATGAGCAGTTCTTC. Translating it yields CASSVQSVGNEQFF.

The chain has TRBV20-1 and TRBJ2-3; 7 positions agree with TRBD2. The CDR3 is made up of 11 amino acids. The V gene end was trimmed by 3 bases and the J gene end by 7 bases; junction bases not matched to a gene: 1. Germline assignment: CDR1 DFQATT and CDR2 SNEGSKA (reference sequence). The CDR3 protein is CSARGGHTQYF. DNA of the CDR3: TGCAGTGCTAGGGGAGGGCATACGCAGTATTTT.